The source of this T cell receptor beta chain is a study of shared clonotypes between healthy human individuals. Study observations and caveats: The authors expected sequencing depth to affect clonotype sharing among donors. Donors were few, which limited the genetic and exposure-history diversity represented.

Under the authors' procedure: Filtering differed for immunoSEQ, which gave only junction sequences without quality scores. Some clones are missing from TCRdb's copy, which holds only in-frame ones; the method was immunoSEQ multiplex PCR. V, J and clone size derive from that table, while D and trimming were established from the DNA sequence. The sample has 2 million to 2.5 million clones; around 95% are singletons. With regard to this clone: Its matching antigen is unknown.

Trimming removed 3 bases from V and 0 bases from J, with 9 bases in between. CDR3 length: 14 amino acids. Germline-derived CDR1 and CDR2 are LNHDA and SQIVND (reference sequence). The chain recombines TRBV19 with TRBJ2-7, with no clear D. The TCR was taken from a young man in good health. Specimen: naive CD4+ T cells sorted from blood. The subset was: CD45RA+ positively selected. This chain's CDR3 is CASSITEYSYEQYF. The CDR3 coding sequence is TGTGCCAGTAGTATTACAGAATACTCCTACGAGCAGTACTTC.